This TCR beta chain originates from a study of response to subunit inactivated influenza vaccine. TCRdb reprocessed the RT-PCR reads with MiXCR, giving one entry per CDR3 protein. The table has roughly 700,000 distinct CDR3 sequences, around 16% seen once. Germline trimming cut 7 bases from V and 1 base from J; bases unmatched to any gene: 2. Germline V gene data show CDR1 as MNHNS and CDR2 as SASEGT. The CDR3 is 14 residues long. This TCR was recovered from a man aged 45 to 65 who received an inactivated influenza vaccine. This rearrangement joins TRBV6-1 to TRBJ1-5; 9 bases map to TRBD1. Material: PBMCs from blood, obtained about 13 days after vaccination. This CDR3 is CASKDRGSNQPQHF. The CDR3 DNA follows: TGTGCCAGCAAAGACAGGGGGAGCAATCAGCCCCAGCATTTT.